A single sample gave rise to the 9 T cell receptor beta chains below, sequenced in a study of response to subunit inactivated influenza vaccine. TCRdb itself ran the RT-PCR reads through MiXCR, one entry per CDR3 protein. The sample yields fewer than 700,000 distinct CDR3 sequences, 10% to 15% seen once. Sequencing used PBMCs from blood, obtained roughly 48 days after vaccination. Receptor source: a man in his fifties or sixties who received an inactivated influenza vaccine.

This clonotype was counted a few times. This rearrangement joins TRBV6-2 or TRBV6-3 to TRBJ2-1; possibly TRBD1 for D (5 bases). The V and J ends lost 6 bases and 6 bases respectively, with 24 bases between them. The CDR3 runs to 17 residues. Germline values: CDR1 MNHEY, CDR2 SVGEGT. In DNA form, the CDR3 reads TGTGCCAGCAGCAACCTTCGCAGGTCTTCCAGGGCCAATGAGCAGTTCTTC. This sequence encodes CASSNLRRSSRANEQFF.

At least ten counts were recorded for this clonotype. This chain links TRBV27 with TRBJ2-3, with D uncertain. This CDR3 has 18 residues. V gave up 4 bases and J gave up 3 bases, with 23 bases separating them. Germline V gene data show CDR1 as MNHEY and CDR2 as SMNVEV (reference sequence). The CDR3 reads CASSSASVWPKGTDTQYF. The CDR3 DNA reads TGTGCCAGCAGTTCGGCCAGCGTATGGCCTAAAGGAACAGATACGCAGTATTTT.

This clonotype appeared a few times. The chain carries TRBV6-2 or TRBV6-3 and TRBJ2-1; no definite D call. This CDR3 region has 14 residues. The germline CDR1 and CDR2 sequences are MNHEY and SVGEGT. Trimming removed 0 bases from V and 9 bases from J, with 12 bases in between. CDR3 nucleotide sequence: TGTGCCAGCAGTTACTCGGGTACTACGAGTGAGCAGTTCTTC. Residues: CASSYSGTTSEQFF.

This clonotype has at least ten counts. The chain has TRBV7-2 and TRBJ1-4; no definite D call. Looked up from germline, CDR1 is SGHTA and CDR2 is FQGNSA. The V gene lost 2 bases and the J gene lost 13 bases, with 11 bases spanning the gap. The CDR3 has 12 amino acids. CDR3 in amino acids: CASSLTPGPLFF. The CDR3 bases are TGTGCCAGCAGCTTAACTCCGGGTCCACTGTTTTTT.

This clonotype was detected only a few times. The gene calls are TRBV12-3 or TRBV12-4 and TRBJ2-7; D gene unclear. There are 15 residues in the CDR3. V lost 3 bases and J lost 2, with 14 bases in between. CDR3 nucleotide sequence: TGTGCCAGCAGTTTTTTTTTGGTTGGGGCCTACGAGCAGTACTTC. This sequence encodes CASSFFLVGAYEQYF.

This sequence joins TRBV5-1 and TRBJ2-3; 8 bases align to TRBD2. V shed 0 bases and J 2 bases; nucleotides not matched to a gene: 8. The CDR3 has 17 amino acids. Per germline, CDR1 SGHRS and CDR2 YFSETQ. The DNA of the CDR3 is TGCGCCAGCAGCTTGGAACCGGGGGGGTGGAACACAGATACGCAGTATTTT. It translates to CASSLEPGGWNTDTQYF.

The chain has TRBV5-1 and TRBJ1-2; no definite D call. Per germline, CDR1 SGHRS and CDR2 YFSETQ. The CDR3 runs 17 residues. The germline V and J ends were trimmed by 0 bases and 4 bases, with 19 bases remaining between them. CDR3 residues: CASSLGGRPEEGYGYTF. CDR3 nucleotides: TGCGCCAGCAGCTTGGGTGGCAGGCCAGAAGAAGGCTATGGCTACACCTTC.

This clonotype occurred a few times. The V gene is TRBV27, the J gene TRBJ2-7; perhaps TRBD2 as D (6 bases). With 3 bases removed from V and 5 bases from J, the gap between germline ends came to 14 bases. CDR3 length equals 14 residues. The germline gives CDR1 MNHEY, CDR2 SMNVEV (reference sequence). CDR3 region: CASSLSPGLDEQYF. CDR3 bases: TGTGCCAGCAGTTTGTCACCGGGACTGGACGAGCAGTACTTC.

The chain uses TRBV20-1 and TRBJ2-1; no firm D call. This CDR3 comprises 14 residues. Germline V gene lookup returns CDR1 DFQATT and CDR2 SNEGSKA (reference sequence). With 1 base removed from V and 0 bases from J, the gap between germline ends came to 7 bases. The CDR3 loop is CSARGVLSYNEQFF. CDR3 DNA: TGCAGTGCTAGAGGGGTCCTCTCCTACAATGAGCAGTTCTTC.